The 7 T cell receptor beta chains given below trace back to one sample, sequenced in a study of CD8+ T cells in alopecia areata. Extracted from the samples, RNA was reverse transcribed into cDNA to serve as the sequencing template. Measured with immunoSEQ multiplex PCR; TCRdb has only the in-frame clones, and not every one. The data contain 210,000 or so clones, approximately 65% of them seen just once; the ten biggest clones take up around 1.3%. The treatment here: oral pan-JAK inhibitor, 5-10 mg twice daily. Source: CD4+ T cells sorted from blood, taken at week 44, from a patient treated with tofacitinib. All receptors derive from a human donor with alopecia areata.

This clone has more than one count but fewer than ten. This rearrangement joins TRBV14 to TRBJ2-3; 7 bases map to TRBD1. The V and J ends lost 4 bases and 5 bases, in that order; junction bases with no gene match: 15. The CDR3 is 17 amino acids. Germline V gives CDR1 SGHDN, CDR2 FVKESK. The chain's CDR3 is CASSPSTGLVHVDTQYF. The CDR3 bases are TGTGCCAGCAGCCCGTCGACAGGGTTGGTACACGTAGATACGCAGTATTTT.

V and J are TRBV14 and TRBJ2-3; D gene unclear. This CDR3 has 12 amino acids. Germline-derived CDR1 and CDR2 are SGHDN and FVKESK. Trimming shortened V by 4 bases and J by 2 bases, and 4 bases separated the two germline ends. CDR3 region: CASSPFTDTQYF. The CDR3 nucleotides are TGTGCCAGCAGCCCTTTCACAGATACGCAGTATTTT.

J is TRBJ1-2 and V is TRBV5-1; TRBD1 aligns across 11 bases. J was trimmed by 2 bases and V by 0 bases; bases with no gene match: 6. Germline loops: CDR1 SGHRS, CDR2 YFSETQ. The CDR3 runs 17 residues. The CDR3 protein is CASSLGPGDRGNYGYTF. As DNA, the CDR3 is TGCGCCAGCAGCTTGGGGCCCGGGGACAGGGGGAACTATGGCTACACCTTC. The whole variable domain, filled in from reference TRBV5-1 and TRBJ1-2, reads KAGVTQTPRYLIKTRGQQVTLSCSPISGHRSVSWYQQTPGQGLQFLFEYFSETQRNKGNFPGRFSGRQFSNSRSEMNVSTLELGDSALYLCASSLGPGDRGNYGYTFGSGTRLTVV.

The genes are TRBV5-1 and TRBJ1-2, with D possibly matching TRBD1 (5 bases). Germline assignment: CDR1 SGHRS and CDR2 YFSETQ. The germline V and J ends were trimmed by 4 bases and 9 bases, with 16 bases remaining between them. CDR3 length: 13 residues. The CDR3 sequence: CASSPNYQGRYTF. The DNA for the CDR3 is TGCGCCAGCAGCCCAAACTACCAGGGACGCTACACCTTC.

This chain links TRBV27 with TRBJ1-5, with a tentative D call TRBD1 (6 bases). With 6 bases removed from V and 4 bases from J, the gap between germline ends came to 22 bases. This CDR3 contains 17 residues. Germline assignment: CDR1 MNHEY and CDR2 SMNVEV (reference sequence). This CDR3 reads CASRQRGTGAQNQPQHF. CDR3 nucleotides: TGTGCCAGCAGACAACGAGGGACGGGGGCCCAAAATCAGCCCCAGCATTTT.

CDR3 sequence: CASSAGQGVDYGYTF. CDR3 sequence (DNA): TGTGCCAGCAGCGCCGGACAGGGAGTTGACTATGGCTACACCTTC. The gene calls are TRBV9 and TRBJ1-2; 8 nucleotides agree with TRBD1. The germline V gene encodes CDR1 SGDLS and CDR2 YYNGEE. Unmatched junction bases numbered 7, after V lost 3 bases and J lost 3 bases. There are 15 residues in the CDR3.

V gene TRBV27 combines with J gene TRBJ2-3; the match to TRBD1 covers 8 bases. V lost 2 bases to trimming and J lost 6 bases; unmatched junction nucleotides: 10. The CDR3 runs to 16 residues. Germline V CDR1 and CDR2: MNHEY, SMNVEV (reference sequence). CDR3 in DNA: TGTGCCAGCAGTTTACTAACCGGGACAGGTTTGGATACGCAGTATTTT. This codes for CASSLLTGTGLDTQYF.